This T cell receptor beta chain was sequenced for a study of CD8 T cells in ankylosing spondylitis. Overall study findings and caveats: Reportedly, significant enrichment of disease-linked clones occurred in matched ankylosing spondylitis synovial fluid. Among TCR beta sequences, a motif of several highly homologous variants appeared characteristic of ankylosing spondylitis blood.

For TCR beta, libraries came from quantitative 5'-RACE with molecular barcodes. TCRdb used MiXCR to reprocess the 5' RACE reads, holding one entry per CDR3 protein. The data show 220,000 or so distinct CDR3 sequences, roughly 10% seen once. Many counts were recorded for this clonotype. Antigen specificity is unknown. Germline CDR1 and CDR2: SGHRS and YFSETQ. The CDR3 is 15 residues long. V was clipped by 7 bases and J by 2 bases, with 18 bases between them. Sequenced material: blood, either unsorted or a sorted T cell fraction (not recorded which). This sequence was found in a male donor with ankylosing spondylitis or in good health (not recorded which). The rearrangement joins TRBV5-1 to TRBJ1-1, with D perhaps matching TRBD1 (6 bases). The CDR3 here is CASQSVIGGNTEAFF. The DNA for the CDR3 is TGCGCCAGCCAAAGTGTAATAGGGGGAAACACTGAAGCTTTCTTT.